This is a list of T cell receptor beta chains from one sample in a study of CDR3 diversity in severe acne. TCRdb re-called the PCR reads with MiXCR, one entry per CDR3 protein. This table has about 98,000 distinct CDR3 sequences, under 60% appearing once. Sequencing input: blood. The receptors shown here come from a male donor with acne. Each CDR3 is given with its conserved first and last residue. A D gene is named only where the DNA matches it firmly. Clone size is shown for a subset of rows, as once, few, many or a class of expanded clone.

TRBV6-5,TRBJ1-3,few,.,CASTLMWGSGNTIYF,TGTGCCAGCACCCTAATGTGGGGATCTGGAAACACCATATATTTT
TRBV29-1,TRBJ1-1,.,.,CSVAENTEAFF,TGCAGCGTTGCCGAGAACACTGAAGCTTTCTTT
TRBV20-1,TRBJ2-1,medium-sized,TRBD1,CSVTTGADNEQFF,TGCAGTGTAACGACAGGGGCAGACAATGAGCAGTTCTTC
TRBV12-3/TRBV12-4,TRBJ2-5,.,.,CASTCLRGGPSPLHFGNGTQYF,.
TRBV7-9,TRBJ2-7,few,.,CASSGQESYEQYF,TGTGCCAGCAGTGGGCAGGAGTCCTACGAGCAGTACTTC
TRBV7-9,TRBJ2-5,few,.,CASSFDETQYF,TGTGCCAGCAGCTTCGACGAGACCCAGTACTTC
TRBV2,TRBJ2-1,many,TRBD1,CASPRPGQGVNEQFF,TGTGCCAGCCCCCGCCCGGGACAGGGGGTAAATGAGCAGTTCTTC
TRBV5-4,TRBJ2-1,.,.,CASSLYEQFF,TGTGCCAGCAGCTTGTATGAGCAGTTCTTC
TRBV6-2/TRBV6-3,TRBJ2-3,once,TRBD2,CASSCPFGLADLPSPTDTQYF,TGTGCCAGCAGTTGCCCCTTTGGACTAGCGGATCTGCCGTCCCCCACAGATACGCAGTATTTT
TRBV10-3,TRBJ2-5,many,.,CAISPGVGMETQYF,TGTGCCATCAGCCCGGGGGTAGGGATGGAGACCCAGTACTTC
TRBV5-4,TRBJ1-6,.,TRBD1,CVSSWGQHNSPLHF,TGCGTCAGCAGCTGGGGACAGCATAATTCACCCCTCCACTTT
TRBV7-6,TRBJ2-7,many,.,CASRAPDRAGVVF,TGTGCCAGCAGGGCTCCGGACAGGGCGGGAGTCGTTTTC
TRBV9,TRBJ2-2,many,TRBD2,CASSELAGGEGAGELFF,TGTGCCAGCAGCGAACTAGCGGGAGGCGAGGGGGCCGGGGAGCTGTTTTTT
TRBV7-9,TRBJ2-2,many,.,CASSPGVANTGELFF,TGTGCCAGCAGCCCAGGGGTAGCGAACACCGGGGAGCTGTTTTTT
TRBV7-4,TRBJ1-5,.,.,CASSLVGYGQPQHF,TGTGCCAGCAGCTTAGTGGGTTATGGCCAGCCCCAGCATTTT
TRBV5-1,TRBJ1-4,few,.,CASSLGQDSNEKLFF,TGCGCCAGCAGCTTGGGACAGGATTCTAATGAAAAACTGTTTTTT
TRBV12-3/TRBV12-4,TRBJ1-5,.,.,CASSFERSNQPQHF,TGTGCCAGCAGTTTTGAGCGAAGCAATCAGCCCCAGCATTTT
TRBV7-8,TRBJ2-5,medium-sized,.,CASSLGWWTSQETQYF,TGTGCCAGCAGCTTAGGGTGGTGGACATCCCAAGAGACCCAGTACTTC
TRBV28,TRBJ2-5,.,.,CASSPPGAETQYF,TGTGCCAGCAGTCCGCCGGGGGCAGAGACCCAGTACTTC
TRBV2,TRBJ2-3,few,TRBD2,CASRRPTSGTDTQYF,TGTGCCAGCAGACGACCGACTAGCGGCACAGATACGCAGTATTTT
TRBV15,TRBJ2-7,.,TRBD2,CATSRDVTSGRGVYEQYF,TGTGCCACCAGCAGAGATGTAACTAGCGGGAGGGGCGTATACGAGCAGTACTTC
TRBV15,TRBJ2-3,.,TRBD2,CATSRERASGYSTDTQYF,TGTGCCACCAGCAGAGAAAGGGCTAGCGGTTATAGCACAGATACGCAGTATTTT
TRBV10-1,TRBJ2-5,many,TRBD2,CASSEASGQETQYF,TGCGCCAGCAGTGAGGCTAGCGGACAAGAGACCCAGTACTTC
TRBV7-6,TRBJ2-7,.,TRBD2,CASSRLAGYEQYF,TGTGCCAGCAGCCGACTAGCAGGATACGAGCAGTACTTC
TRBV6-5,TRBJ2-5,.,.,CASSQGRGETQYF,TGTGCCAGCAGTCAAGGCAGGGGAGAGACCCAGTACTTC
TRBV4-2,TRBJ2-6,few,.,CASSQEGGGANVLTF,TGTGCCAGCAGCCAAGAAGGGGGTGGGGCCAACGTCCTGACTTTC
TRBV10-3,TRBJ2-7,once,.,CASSGGTYEQYF,TGTGCCAGCAGTGGCGGAACCTACGAGCAGTACTTC
TRBV7-9,TRBJ1-4,.,.,CASSLATANEKLFF,TGTGCCAGCAGCTTAGCAACGGCTAATGAAAAACTGTTTTTT
TRBV20-1,TRBJ2-7,.,.,CSATASSYEQYF,TGCAGTGCTACCGCCAGCTCCTACGAGCAGTACTTC
TRBV27,TRBJ2-7,many,TRBD1,CASSYGDSYEQYF,TGTGCCAGCAGTTACGGGGACAGCTACGAGCAGTACTTC
TRBV11-2,TRBJ2-2,many,TRBD1,CASSRDRRPTGELFF,TGTGCCAGCAGCCGGGACAGGAGACCCACCGGGGAGCTGTTTTTT
TRBV6-5,TRBJ1-2,few,.,CASSYSAADGYTF,TGTGCCAGCAGTTACTCCGCGGCAGATGGCTACACCTTC
TRBV4-2,TRBJ1-5,.,.,CASSQVYPAKTQHF,TGTGCCAGCAGCCAAGTATACCCGGCGAAGACCCAGCATTTT
TRBV24-1,TRBJ2-6,medium-sized,TRBD2,CATSDSGLAGDSGANVLTF,TGTGCCACCAGTGACTCAGGACTAGCGGGTGACTCTGGGGCCAACGTCCTGACTTTC
TRBV25-1,TRBJ2-6,.,.,CATRGTDSLKYGANVLTF,TGTGCCACACGAGGGACCGATTCTTTGAAATATGGGGCCAACGTCCTGACTTTC
TRBV5-1,TRBJ2-7,.,TRBD1,CASSWTGPEQYF,TGCGCCAGCAGCTGGACAGGGCCCGAGCAGTACTTC
TRBV10-2,TRBJ2-7,medium-sized,TRBD2,CASSEVLAGGAYEQYF,TGCGCCAGCAGTGAGGTTCTAGCGGGAGGGGCCTACGAGCAGTACTTC
TRBV7-2,TRBJ2-5,few,TRBD1,CASSQGTGGKRETQYF,TGTGCCAGCAGTCAGGGGACAGGGGGCAAGCGGGAGACCCAGTACTTC
TRBV20-1,TRBJ2-3,.,TRBD2,CSASCIAGAGPGF,TGCAGTGCTAGCTGCATAGCGGGAGCGGGGCCAGGTTTC
TRBV15,TRBJ1-2,.,TRBD1,CATSSLEGGRAYGYTF,TGTGCCACCAGCAGCTTAGAAGGGGGCAGGGCCTATGGCTACACCTTC
TRBV12-5,TRBJ1-5,.,TRBD1,CASGFFPGQEYSNQPQHF,TGTGCTAGTGGTTTTTTTCCGGGACAGGAGTATAGCAATCAGCCCCAGCATTTT
TRBV20-1,TRBJ2-7,many,.,CSARDLEPYEQYF,TGCAGTGCTAGAGATCTGGAGCCCTACGAGCAGTACTTC
TRBV7-9,TRBJ1-4,.,.,CAVTDTGSLFF,TGTGCCGTCACCGACACAGGGTCCCTGTTTTTT
TRBV6-1,TRBJ1-1,.,.,CASSGGVYTNTEAFF,TGTGCCAGCAGTGGGGGGGTGTACACGAACACTGAAGCTTTCTTT
TRBV24-1,TRBJ2-7,.,TRBD1,CATSDPRGPDSYEQYF,TGTGCCACCAGTGACCCGAGGGGGCCAGACTCCTACGAGCAGTACTTC
TRBV7-9,TRBJ2-5,many,TRBD1,CASSSGQYQETQYF,TGTGCCAGCAGCTCGGGACAGTACCAAGAGACCCAGTACTTC
TRBV11-2,TRBJ2-2,.,TRBD2,CASSLGPRGGSSGGELFF,TGTGCCAGCAGCTTAGGCCCTAGGGGCGGGAGTTCCGGCGGGGAGCTGTTTTTT
TRBV24-1,TRBJ1-2,.,.,CATSDEADYGYTF,TGTGCCACCAGTGATGAGGCAGACTATGGCTACACCTTC
TRBV25-1,TRBJ1-1,.,TRBD1,CASMTGASEAFF,TGTGCCAGCATGACAGGGGCGTCTGAAGCTTTCTTT
TRBV6-2/TRBV6-3,TRBJ2-5,many,.,CASSYVSYQETQYF,TGTGCCAGCAGTTACGTTTCGTACCAAGAGACCCAGTACTTC
TRBV24-1,TRBJ1-3,once,.,CATSDEKESGNTIYF,TGTGCCACCAGTGACGAAAAAGAGTCTGGAAACACCATATATTTT
TRBV29-1,TRBJ1-2,.,.,CSVEGDNYGYTF,TGCAGCGTTGAGGGCGACAACTATGGCTACACCTTC
TRBV12-3/TRBV12-4,TRBJ2-7,once,.,CASSLGSGDYEQYF,TGTGCCAGCAGTTTAGGGTCCGGGGACTACGAGCAGTACTTC
TRBV13,TRBJ2-5,few,.,CASSRKDIQYF,TGTGCCAGCAGCCGGAAGGACATCCAGTACTTC
TRBV24-1,TRBJ2-1,medium-sized,.,CATSDFEGGWYNEQFF,TGTGCCACCAGTGATTTTGAGGGGGGGTGGTACAATGAGCAGTTCTTC